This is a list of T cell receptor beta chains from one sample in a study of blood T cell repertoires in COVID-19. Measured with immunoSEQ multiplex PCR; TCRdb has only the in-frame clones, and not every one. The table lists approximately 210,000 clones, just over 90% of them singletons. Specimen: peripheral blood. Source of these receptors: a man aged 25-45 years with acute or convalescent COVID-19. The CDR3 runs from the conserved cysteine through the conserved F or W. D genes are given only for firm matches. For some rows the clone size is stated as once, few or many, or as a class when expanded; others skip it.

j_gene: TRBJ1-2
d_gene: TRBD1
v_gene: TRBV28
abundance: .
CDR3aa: CASSFGTGANNANYGYTF
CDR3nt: TGTGCCAGCAGTTTCGGGACAGGGGCCAACAACGCTAACTATGGCTACACCTTC

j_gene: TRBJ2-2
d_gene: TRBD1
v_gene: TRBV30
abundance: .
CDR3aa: CAWSVVTGGTGELFF
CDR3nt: TGTGCCTGGAGTGTAGTGACAGGGGGCACCGGGGAGCTGTTTTTT

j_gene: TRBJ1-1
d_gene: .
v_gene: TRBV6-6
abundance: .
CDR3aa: CASSYAAGEAFF
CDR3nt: TGTGCCAGCAGTTACGCCGCGGGTGAAGCTTTCTTT

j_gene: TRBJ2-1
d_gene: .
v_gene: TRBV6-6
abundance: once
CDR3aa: CASSYPRVRTNEQFF
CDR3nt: TGTGCCAGCAGTTACCCCCGTGTGCGAACCAATGAGCAGTTCTTC

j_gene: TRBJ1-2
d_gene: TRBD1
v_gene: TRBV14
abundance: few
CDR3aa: CASSSRGALRSGQGYGYTF
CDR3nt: TGTGCCAGCAGCTCACGGGGAGCTTTAAGGTCGGGACAGGGATATGGCTACACCTTC

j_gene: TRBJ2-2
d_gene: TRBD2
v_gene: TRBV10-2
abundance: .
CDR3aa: CASSESVLAGGTGELFF
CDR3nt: TGCGCCAGCAGTGAGTCGGTTCTAGCGGGAGGCACCGGGGAGCTGTTTTTT

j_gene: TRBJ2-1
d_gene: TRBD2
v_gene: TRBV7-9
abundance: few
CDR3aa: CASSPGGVDNEQFF
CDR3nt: TGTGCCAGCAGCCCGGGGGGGGTCGACAATGAGCAGTTCTTC

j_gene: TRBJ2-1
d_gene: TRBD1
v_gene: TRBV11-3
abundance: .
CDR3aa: CASSASGQGYNEQFF
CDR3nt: TGTGCCAGCAGCGCCTCGGGACAGGGGTACAATGAGCAGTTCTTC

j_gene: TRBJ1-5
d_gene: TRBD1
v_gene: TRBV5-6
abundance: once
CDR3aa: CASNVWTGANQPQHF
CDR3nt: TGTGCCAGCAACGTATGGACAGGGGCCAATCAGCCCCAGCATTTT

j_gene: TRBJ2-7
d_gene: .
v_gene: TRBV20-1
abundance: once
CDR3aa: CSPGHSYEQYF
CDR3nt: TGCAGCCCAGGACACTCCTACGAGCAGTACTTC

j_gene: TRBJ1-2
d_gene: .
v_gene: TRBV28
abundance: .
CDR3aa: CASNVWGRGLTGYTF
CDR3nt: TGTGCCAGCAATGTTTGGGGCAGGGGATTGACTGGCTACACCTTC

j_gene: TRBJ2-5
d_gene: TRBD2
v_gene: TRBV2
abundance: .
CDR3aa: CASMTREEETQYF
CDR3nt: TGTGCCAGCATGACGCGGGAGGAAGAGACCCAGTACTTC

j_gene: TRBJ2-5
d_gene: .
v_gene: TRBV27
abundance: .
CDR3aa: CASTREETQYF
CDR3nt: TGTGCCAGCACCCGGGAAGAGACCCAGTACTTC

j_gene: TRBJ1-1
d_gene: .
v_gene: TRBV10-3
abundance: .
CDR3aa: CATSGGGETEAFF
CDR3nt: TGTGCCACATCCGGGGGAGGGGAGACTGAAGCTTTCTTT

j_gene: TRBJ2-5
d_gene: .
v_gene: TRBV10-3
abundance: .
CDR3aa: CAISWGLQETQYF
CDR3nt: TGTGCCATCAGTTGGGGACTGCAAGAGACCCAGTACTTC

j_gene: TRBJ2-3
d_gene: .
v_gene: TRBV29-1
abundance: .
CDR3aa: CSVLGLALTDTQYF
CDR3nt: TGCAGCGTTCTTGGGCTAGCGCTCACAGATACGCAGTATTTT